A single T cell receptor beta chain is shown here with its context. Its cognate antigen is unknown. This specimen comes from a study of graft-versus-host responses after intestinal transplantation. At the level of the study: Multivisceral, liver-intestinal, or isolated intestinal grafts were transplanted into recipients. Once they had received anti-thymocyte globulin induction, all recipients took tacrolimus and steroids for two to three years.

Using immunoSEQ multiplex PCR, the repertoire was profiled, and TCRdb retains in-frame clones only, with some absent. The sample consists of more than 12,000 clones, roughly two thirds of them appearing once. Both intraepithelial and lamina propria lymphocytes were released by processing graft tissue. Whole-study findings and limits: GvH clones surfaced in recipient marrow, some emerging earlier in ileum or blood.

The CDR3 is 14 amino acids. CDR1 is KGHSH and CDR2 is LQKENI in the germline V gene. The V segment lost 4 bases and the J segment 5 bases; nucleotides outside the gene matches: 4. The genes are TRBV18 and TRBJ2-2; 7 bases line up with TRBD1. This TCR was recovered from a human patient who received an intestinal transplant, so some T cells may come from the graft donor. This material consisted of ileum tissue, taken roughly 720 days after intestinal transplantation. CDR3 residues: CASSRDSTTGELFF. In nucleotides, the CDR3 is TGTGCCAGCTCACGGGACAGCACTACCGGGGAGCTGTTTTTT.